Shown below are 17 T cell receptor beta chains from a single sample sequenced in a study of T-cell memory formation after mild COVID-19. TCRdb called the 5' RACE reads again in MiXCR, with one record for every CDR3 protein. The data show approximately 210,000 distinct CDR3 sequences, 15% to 20% seen once. The sequenced material came from PBMCs or a T cell subset sorted from them (not recorded which). These TCRs come from an adult woman who had mild COVID-19 (a few samples of this study predate the infection). Cell type and time point are not known.

The chain couples TRBV7-2 to TRBJ1-3; D might be TRBD1 (5 bases). V dropped 4 bases and J dropped 2 bases, with 18 bases sitting between them. Germline lookup yields CDR1 SGHTA and CDR2 FQGNSA. CDR3 length equals 17 residues. The CDR3 DNA sequence: TGTGCCAGCAGCTCCAGGCTTGGACAAATACCTGGAAACACCATATATTTT. The encoded protein is CASSSRLGQIPGNTIYF. Using reference TRBV7-2 and TRBJ1-3 for the parts outside the CDR3, the full variable domain is GAGVSQSPSNKVTEKGKDVELRCDPISGHTALYWYRQSLGQGLEFLIYFQGNSAPDKSGLPSDRFSAERTGGSVSTLTIQRTQQEDSAVYLCASSSRLGQIPGNTIYFGEGSWLTVV.

This chain connects TRBV5-5 to TRBJ2-2, with 9 nucleotides matching TRBD1. CDR3 length: 16 residues. J lost 4 bases, V lost 4 bases, and 8 bases had no gene match. Germline CDR1 reads SGHKS; CDR2 reads YYEKEE (reference sequence). The DNA of the CDR3 is TGTGCCAGCAGCCCGTCCGGGACAGGGACCACCGGGGAGCTGTTTTTT. This sequence encodes CASSPSGTGTTGELFF.

The gene calls are TRBV4-2 and TRBJ2-1; 9 positions agree with TRBD2. The J segment lost 7 bases and the V segment lost 0 bases, leaving 7 bases of the junction unmatched. Germline V gives CDR1 LGHNA, CDR2 YNFKEQ. CDR3 length: 16 amino acids. The chain's CDR3 is CASSQDKIAGVNEQFF. The DNA of the CDR3 is TGTGCCAGCAGCCAAGATAAAATAGCGGGAGTGAATGAGCAGTTCTTC.

This clonotype was seen a few times. The gene calls are TRBV6-6 and TRBJ2-1, with 9 bases matching TRBD1. J lost 5 bases, V lost 4 bases, and 15 bases had no gene match. Germline V gene lookup returns CDR1 MNHNY and CDR2 SVGAGI (reference sequence). The CDR3 sequence is 18 residues long. The DNA for the CDR3 is TGTGCCAGCAGTTCTCCGGGACAGGGTACGGGAGGAGACAATGAGCAGTTCTTC. Its protein product is CASSSPGQGTGGDNEQFF.

The chain couples TRBV12-3 or TRBV12-4 to TRBJ1-6; 8 bases agree with TRBD1. After removal of 6 bases from V and 8 bases from J, the junction contained 9 bases not matched to a gene. There are 15 residues in the CDR3. CDR3 nucleotide sequence: TGTGCCAGCAGGGCCCGGACAGGGCGCCATTCACCCCTCCACTTT. Amino acids: CASRARTGRHSPLHF.

This clonotype was seen a handful of times. This sequence joins TRBV21-1 and TRBJ1-4; the tabulated D call, TRBD1, remains unverified against the DNA. TRBV21-1 counts as a pseudogene. The CDR3 runs to 17 residues. CDR3 sequence (DNA): TGTGCCAGCAGCAAAGATTCGGATCAGGGCGGCGGTGAAAAACTGTTTTTT. Protein sequence: CASSKDSDQGGGEKLFF.

This clonotype turned up a few times. The rearrangement joins TRBV2 to TRBJ1-5, with a weak D call TRBD1 (6 bases). The V end was cut by 6 bases, the J end by 1 base, with 13 bases between. CDR1 is SNHLY and CDR2 is FYNNEI in the germline V gene. CDR3 size: 15 residues. CDR3 DNA: TGTGCCAGCAGCCCCAGGGGTGGGAGCAATCAGCCCCAGCATTTT. Protein product: CASSPRGGSNQPQHF.

This clonotype turned up a few times. The rearrangement joins TRBV12-3 or TRBV12-4 to TRBJ2-3; tentative D call: TRBD2 (5 bases). The CDR3 spans 12 residues. V gave up 3 bases and J gave up 4 bases, with 5 bases separating them. The CDR3 region has the DNA TGTGCCAGCAGTTTCGGGGCAGATACGCAGTATTTT. Its translation is CASSFGADTQYF.

There are a few counts of this clonotype. V usage is TRBV7-9 and J usage is TRBJ2-3, with TRBD1 matching 8 bases. V lost 9 bases, J lost 2 bases, and 7 bases stayed unmatched. CDR1 is SEHNR, CDR2 FQNEAQ, per germline (reference sequence). This CDR3 spans 14 amino acids. CDR3 region: CASRLDRATDTQYF. Here the CDR3 DNA reads TGTGCCAGTCGTTTGGACAGGGCCACAGATACGCAGTATTTT.

This clonotype occurred a few times. This chain links TRBV9 with TRBJ1-1, with no clear D. Trimming removed 4 bases from V and 11 bases from J, with 15 bases in between. The CDR3 totals 12 residues. Germline CDR1 reads SGDLS; CDR2 reads YYNGEE. In nucleotides, the CDR3 is TGTGCCAGCAGCCCTCGAGAGACGGGCGCTTTCTTT. Its protein is CASSPRETGAFF.

This clonotype has just a few counts. This chain connects TRBV30 to TRBJ2-7, with 14 bases matching TRBD2. Germline V gene lookup returns CDR1 GTSNPN and CDR2 SVGIG (reference sequence). The V and J ends lost 5 bases and 5 bases, in that order; junction bases with no gene match: 8. The CDR3 covers 15 residues. The CDR3 DNA sequence: TGTGCCTGGGGGGGACTAGCGGGAGAGTTCAACGAGCAGTACTTC. Translated: CAWGGLAGEFNEQYF.

The V gene is TRBV29-1, the J gene TRBJ2-1; D gene unclear. Trimming left V 5 bases short and J 6 bases short, with 20 bases between. Germline CDR1 reads SQVTM; CDR2 reads ANQGSEA. There are 15 residues in the CDR3. CDR3 loop: CSVKTAKAQFNEQFF. The CDR3 region has the DNA TGCAGCGTTAAGACCGCCAAGGCTCAATTCAATGAGCAGTTCTTC.

This clonotype was detected only a few times. The rearrangement uses TRBV7-9 and TRBJ2-1; TRBD2 is a possible D gene (6 bases). V lost 4 bases, J lost 8 bases, and 18 bases lay in between. This CDR3 has 15 residues. The germline gives CDR1 SEHNR, CDR2 FQNEAQ (reference sequence). The CDR3 coding sequence is TGTGCCAGCAGCTCTGGGACTTCACCGGACTATGAGCAGTTCTTC. It specifies CASSSGTSPDYEQFF.

The CDR3 DNA follows: TGCGCCAGCAGCCAAGGCGGCATTAGCAATCAGCCCCAGCATTTT. Translating it yields CASSQGGISNQPQHF. The chain combines TRBV4-1 with TRBJ1-5; D not certain. Germline lookup yields CDR1 MGHRA and CDR2 YSYEKL. CDR3 length: 15 residues. The V end was cut by 1 base, the J end by 0 bases, with 7 bases between.

The genes are TRBV7-9 and TRBJ1-1; possible D gene TRBD1, 6 bases. Germline CDR1 is SEHNR and CDR2 is FQNEAQ (reference sequence). V was pared by 3 bases and J by 4 bases, with 12 bases between. This CDR3 has 14 amino acids. The CDR3 protein is CASSFHRDGTEAFF. CDR3 in DNA: TGTGCCAGCAGCTTCCACAGGGACGGCACTGAAGCTTTCTTT. Variable domain in full (rest from reference TRBV7-9 and TRBJ1-1): DTGVSQNPRHKITKRGQNVTFRCDPISEHNRLYWYRQTLGQGPEFLTYFQNEAQLEKSRLLSDRFSAERPKGSFSTLEIQRTEQGDSAMYLCASSFHRDGTEAFFGQGTRLTVV.

This clonotype was picked up a small number of times. V gene TRBV7-8 combines with J gene TRBJ1-2; 8 bases map to TRBD1. Germline V CDR1 and CDR2: SGHVS, FQNEAQ. J gave up 4 bases and V 3 bases, and 4 bases lay outside the gene matches. CDR3 length equals 14 residues. CDR3 nucleotide sequence: TGTGCCAGCAGCTTGGACAGGGAAGGCTATGGCTACACCTTC. Translating it yields CASSLDREGYGYTF.

This clonotype was detected many times. The genes are TRBV20-1 and TRBJ2-7; D call uncertain. V was trimmed by 3 bases and J by 0 bases, leaving 6 bases between them. Germline CDR1 is DFQATT and CDR2 is SNEGSKA (reference sequence). The CDR3 runs 12 residues. The CDR3 region has the DNA TGCAGTGCTAGGCTGGCCTCCTACGAGCAGTACTTC. As protein: CSARLASYEQYF.